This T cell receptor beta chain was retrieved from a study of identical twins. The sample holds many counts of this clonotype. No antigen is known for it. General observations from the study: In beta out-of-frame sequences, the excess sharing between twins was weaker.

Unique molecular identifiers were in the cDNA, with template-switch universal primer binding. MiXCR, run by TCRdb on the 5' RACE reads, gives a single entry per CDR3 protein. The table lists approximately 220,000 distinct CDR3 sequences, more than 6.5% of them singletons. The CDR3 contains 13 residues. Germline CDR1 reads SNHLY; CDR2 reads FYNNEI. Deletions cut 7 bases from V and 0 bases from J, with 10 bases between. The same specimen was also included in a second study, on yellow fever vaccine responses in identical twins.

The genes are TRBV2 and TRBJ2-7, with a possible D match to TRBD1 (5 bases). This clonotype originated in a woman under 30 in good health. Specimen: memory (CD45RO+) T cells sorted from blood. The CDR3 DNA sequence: TGTGCCAGCACTAAGGGGCTCTCCTACGAGCAGTACTTC. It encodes CASTKGLSYEQYF. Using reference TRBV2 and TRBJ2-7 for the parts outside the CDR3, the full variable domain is EPEVTQTPSHQVTQMGQEVILRCVPISNHLYFYWYRQILGQKVEFLVSFYNNEISEKSEIFDDQFSVERPDGSNFTLKIRSTKLEDSAMYFCASTKGLSYEQYFGPGTRLTVT.